This entry features one T cell receptor (beta chain) sequence. What it recognizes is unknown. This sample was taken from a study of beta chain features in type 1 diabetes. At the level of the study: Age, gender, cell numbers and subset yield matched between patients and controls. Sorted cells, approximately 110 million in number, were examined across all samples.

Germline-derived CDR1 and CDR2 are SGHAT and FQNNGV. V was pared by 6 bases and J by 1 base, with 12 bases between. The CDR3 covers 14 residues. Study-wide findings and caveats: All four CD4+ subsets of Type 1 diabetes patients contained TCRB CDR3s that were moderately but significantly shorter. VDJ junctions from patients with type 1 diabetes contained fewer insertions and more deletions.

As every portion of the isolated RNA was reverse transcribed, the sequencing read expressed TCRB transcripts. An average of about 3.5 million reads was obtained for naive, central memory and regulatory T cell samples. The assay was immunoSEQ multiplex PCR, and TCRdb's table has in-frame clones only and misses some. The data show about 700,000 clones, around 15% seen once. The sequence came from a young man with type 1 diabetes. Sequenced sample: naive CD4+ T cells from blood. The rearrangement uses TRBV11-2 and TRBJ2-5; perhaps TRBD1 as D (6 bases). DNA of the CDR3: TGTGCCAGCAGGCAAACAGGGTCCCAAGAGACCCAGTACTTC. It translates to CASRQTGSQETQYF.